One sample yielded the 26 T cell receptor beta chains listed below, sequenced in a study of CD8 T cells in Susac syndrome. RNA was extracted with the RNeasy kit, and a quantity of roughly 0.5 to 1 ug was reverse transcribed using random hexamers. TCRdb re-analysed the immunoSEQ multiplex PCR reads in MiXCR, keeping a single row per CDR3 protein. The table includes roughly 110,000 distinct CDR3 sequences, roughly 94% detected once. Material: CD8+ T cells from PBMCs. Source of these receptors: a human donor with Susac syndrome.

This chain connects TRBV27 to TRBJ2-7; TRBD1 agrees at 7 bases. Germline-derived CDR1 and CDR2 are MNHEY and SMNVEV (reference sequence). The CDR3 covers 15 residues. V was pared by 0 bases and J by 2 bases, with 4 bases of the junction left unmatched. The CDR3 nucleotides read TGTGCCAGCAGTTTATCGACAGGGAGCGCCTACGAGCAGTACTTC. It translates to CASSLSTGSAYEQYF.

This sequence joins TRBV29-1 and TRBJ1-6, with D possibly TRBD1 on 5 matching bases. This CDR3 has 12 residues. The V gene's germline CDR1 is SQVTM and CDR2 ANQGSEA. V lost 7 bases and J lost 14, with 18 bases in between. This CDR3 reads CSALVGPRALHF. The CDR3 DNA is TGCAGCGCTTTGGTCGGCCCCAGGGCCCTCCACTTT.

CDR3 coding DNA: TGTGCCAGCAGCCCTCCCGGACATGAGCAGTTCTTC. Its translation: CASSPPGHEQFF. The rearrangement joins TRBV7-9 to TRBJ2-1; no reliable D call. The CDR3 is 12 amino acids. Trimming took off 5 bases at V and 8 bases at J, with 10 bases between the two ends. The germline CDR1 and CDR2 sequences are SEHNR and FQNEAQ (reference sequence).

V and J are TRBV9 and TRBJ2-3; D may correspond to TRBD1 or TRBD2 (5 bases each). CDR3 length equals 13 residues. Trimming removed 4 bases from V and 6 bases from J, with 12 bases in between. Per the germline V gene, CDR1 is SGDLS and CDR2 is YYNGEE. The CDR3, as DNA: TGTGCCAGCAGCTCCGGGACGAAGGATACGCAGTATTTT. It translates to CASSSGTKDTQYF. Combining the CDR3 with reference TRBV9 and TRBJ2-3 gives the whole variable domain DSGVTQTPKHLITATGQRVTLRCSPRSGDLSVYWYQQSLDQGLQFLIQYYNGEERAKGNILERFSAQQFPDLHSELNLSSLELGDSALYFCASSSGTKDTQYFGPGTRLTVL.

The CDR3 sequence is CSARTGNYEQYF. CDR3 sequence (DNA): TGCAGTGCTAGGACAGGGAACTACGAGCAGTACTTC. The chain carries TRBV20-1 and TRBJ2-7, with TRBD1 matching 7 bases. The CDR3 has 12 amino acids. Germline CDR1 DFQATT, CDR2 SNEGSKA (reference sequence). V shed 3 bases and J 3 bases; nucleotides not matched to a gene: 2.

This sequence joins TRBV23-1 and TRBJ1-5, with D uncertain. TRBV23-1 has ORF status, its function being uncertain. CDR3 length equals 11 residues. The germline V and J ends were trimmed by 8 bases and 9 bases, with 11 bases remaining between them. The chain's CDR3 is CASLLRRPQHF. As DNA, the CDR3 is TGCGCCAGCCTACTTCGCCGGCCCCAGCATTTT.

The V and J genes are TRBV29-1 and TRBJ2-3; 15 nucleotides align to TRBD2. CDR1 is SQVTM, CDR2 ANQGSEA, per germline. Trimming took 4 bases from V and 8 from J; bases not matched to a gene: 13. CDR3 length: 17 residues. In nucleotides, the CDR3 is TGCAGCGTTGTCCCACCCCGGACTAGCGGGGGGGCCGGTACGCAGTATTTT. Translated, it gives CSVVPPRTSGGAGTQYF.

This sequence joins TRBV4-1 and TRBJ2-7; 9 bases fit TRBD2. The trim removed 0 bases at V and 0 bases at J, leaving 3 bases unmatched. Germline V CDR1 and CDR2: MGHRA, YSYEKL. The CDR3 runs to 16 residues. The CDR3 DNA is TGCGCCAGCAGCCAAGACGCGGGGGGGCGCTCCTACGAGCAGTACTTC. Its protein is CASSQDAGGRSYEQYF.

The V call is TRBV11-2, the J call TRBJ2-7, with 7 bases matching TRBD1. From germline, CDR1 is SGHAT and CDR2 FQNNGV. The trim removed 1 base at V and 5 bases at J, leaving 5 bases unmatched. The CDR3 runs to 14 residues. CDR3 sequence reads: CASSLGQGFNEQYF. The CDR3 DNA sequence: TGTGCCAGCAGCTTAGGACAGGGCTTCAACGAGCAGTACTTC.

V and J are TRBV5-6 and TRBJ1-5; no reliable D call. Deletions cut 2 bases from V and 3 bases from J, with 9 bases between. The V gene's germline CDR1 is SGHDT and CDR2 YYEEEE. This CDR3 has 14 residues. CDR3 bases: TGTGCCAGCAGCTTAGGCACCTACAATCAGCCCCAGCATTTT. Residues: CASSLGTYNQPQHF.

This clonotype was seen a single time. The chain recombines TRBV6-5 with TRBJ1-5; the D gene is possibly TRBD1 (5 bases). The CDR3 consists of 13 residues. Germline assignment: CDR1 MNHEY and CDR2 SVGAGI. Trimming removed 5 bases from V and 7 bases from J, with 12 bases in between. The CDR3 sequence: CASSPGIGQPQHF. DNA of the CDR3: TGTGCCAGCAGTCCAGGGATTGGGCAGCCCCAGCATTTT.

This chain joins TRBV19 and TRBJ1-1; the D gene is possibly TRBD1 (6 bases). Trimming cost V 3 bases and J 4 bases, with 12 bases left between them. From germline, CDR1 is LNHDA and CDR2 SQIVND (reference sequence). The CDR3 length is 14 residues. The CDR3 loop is CASSMGGAGTEAFF. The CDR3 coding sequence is TGTGCCAGTAGTATGGGGGGCGCGGGCACTGAAGCTTTCTTT.

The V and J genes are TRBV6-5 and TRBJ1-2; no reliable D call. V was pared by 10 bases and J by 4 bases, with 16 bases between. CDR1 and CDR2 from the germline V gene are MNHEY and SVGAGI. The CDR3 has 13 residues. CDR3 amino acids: CATLDPSGYGYTF. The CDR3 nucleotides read TGTGCCACTCTAGACCCGAGCGGCTATGGCTACACCTTC.

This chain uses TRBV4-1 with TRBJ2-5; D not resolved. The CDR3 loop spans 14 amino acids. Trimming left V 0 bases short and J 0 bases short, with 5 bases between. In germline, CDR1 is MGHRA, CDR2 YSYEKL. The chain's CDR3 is CASSQEHNQETQYF. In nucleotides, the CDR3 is TGCGCCAGCAGCCAAGAGCACAACCAAGAGACCCAGTACTTC.

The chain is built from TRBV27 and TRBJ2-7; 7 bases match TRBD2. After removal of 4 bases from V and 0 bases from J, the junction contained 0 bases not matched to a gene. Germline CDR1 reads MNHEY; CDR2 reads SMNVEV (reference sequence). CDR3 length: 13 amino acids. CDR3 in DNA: TGTGCCAGCAGTTCGGGGGGCTCCTACGAGCAGTACTTC. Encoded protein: CASSSGGSYEQYF.

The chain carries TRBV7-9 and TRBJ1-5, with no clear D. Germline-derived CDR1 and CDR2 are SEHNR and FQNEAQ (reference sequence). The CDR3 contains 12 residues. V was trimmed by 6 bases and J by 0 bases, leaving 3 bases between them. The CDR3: CASSNSNQPQHF. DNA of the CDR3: TGTGCCAGCAGTAATAGCAATCAGCCCCAGCATTTT.

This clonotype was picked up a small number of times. The CDR3, as DNA: TGTGCCAGCTCACCCGACGGACTCATGAACACTGAAGCTTTCTTT. Protein product: CASSPDGLMNTEAFF. The rearrangement links TRBV18 to TRBJ1-1, with no clear D. Germline V gene sequence: CDR1 KGHSH, CDR2 LQKENI. The CDR3 has 15 residues. V was cut by 3 bases and J by 0 bases, with 11 bases left in between.

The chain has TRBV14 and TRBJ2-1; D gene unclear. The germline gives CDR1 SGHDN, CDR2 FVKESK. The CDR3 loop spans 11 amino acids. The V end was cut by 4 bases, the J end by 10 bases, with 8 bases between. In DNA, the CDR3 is TGTGCCAGCAGCCTCGTGACGGAGCAGTTCTTC. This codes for CASSLVTEQFF. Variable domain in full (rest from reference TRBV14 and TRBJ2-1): EAGVTQFPSHSVIEKGQTVTLRCDPISGHDNLYWYRRVMGKEIKFLLHFVKESKQDESGMPNNRFLAERTGGTYSTLKVQPAELEDSGVYFCASSLVTEQFFGPGTRLTVL.

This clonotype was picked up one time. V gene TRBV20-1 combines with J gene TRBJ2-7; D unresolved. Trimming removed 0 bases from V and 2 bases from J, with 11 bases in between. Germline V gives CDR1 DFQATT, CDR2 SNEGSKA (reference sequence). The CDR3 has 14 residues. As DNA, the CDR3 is TGCAGTGCTAGAGACCCCCTAGGAGCCTACGAGCAGTACTTC. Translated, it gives CSARDPLGAYEQYF.

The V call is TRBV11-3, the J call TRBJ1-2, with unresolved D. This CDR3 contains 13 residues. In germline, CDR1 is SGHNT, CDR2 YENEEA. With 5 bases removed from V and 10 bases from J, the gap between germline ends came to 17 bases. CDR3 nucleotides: TGTGCCAGCAGCCCCCACGCCCTCGGGCCCTACACCTTC. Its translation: CASSPHALGPYTF.

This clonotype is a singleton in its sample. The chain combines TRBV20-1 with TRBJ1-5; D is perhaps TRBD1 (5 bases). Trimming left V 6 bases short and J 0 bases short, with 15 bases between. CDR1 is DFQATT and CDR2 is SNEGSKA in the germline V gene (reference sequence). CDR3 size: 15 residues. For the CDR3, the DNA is TGCAGTGCCGGAATGGGGGAATATAGCAATCAGCCCCAGCATTTT. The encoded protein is CSAGMGEYSNQPQHF.

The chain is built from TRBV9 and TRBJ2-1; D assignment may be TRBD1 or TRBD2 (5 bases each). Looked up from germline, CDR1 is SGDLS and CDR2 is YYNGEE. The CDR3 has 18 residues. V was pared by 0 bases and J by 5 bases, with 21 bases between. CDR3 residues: CASSVAWVGAARDNEQFF. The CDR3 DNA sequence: TGTGCCAGCAGCGTAGCTTGGGTCGGGGCCGCGAGGGACAATGAGCAGTTCTTC. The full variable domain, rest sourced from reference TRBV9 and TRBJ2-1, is DSGVTQTPKHLITATGQRVTLRCSPRSGDLSVYWYQQSLDQGLQFLIQYYNGEERAKGNILERFSAQQFPDLHSELNLSSLELGDSALYFCASSVAWVGAARDNEQFFGPGTRLTVL.

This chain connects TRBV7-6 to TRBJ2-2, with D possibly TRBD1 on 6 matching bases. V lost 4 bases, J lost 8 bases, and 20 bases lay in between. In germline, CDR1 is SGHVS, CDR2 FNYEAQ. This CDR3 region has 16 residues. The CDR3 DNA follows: TGTGCCAGCAGCTCAAGGGGGAGTAGGGCCCGAGGGGAGCTGTTTTTT. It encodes CASSSRGSRARGELFF.

Here the CDR3 reads CASSLLRTSGGAETQYF. The DNA of the CDR3 is TGCGCCAGCAGCCTCCTCCGGACTAGCGGGGGGGCGGAGACCCAGTACTTC. The V gene is TRBV4-3, the J gene TRBJ2-5, with 15 bases identical to TRBD2. Trimming took 4 bases from V and 5 from J; bases not matched to a gene: 8. The CDR3 extends over 17 amino acids. Germline CDR1 and CDR2: LGHNA and YSLEER.

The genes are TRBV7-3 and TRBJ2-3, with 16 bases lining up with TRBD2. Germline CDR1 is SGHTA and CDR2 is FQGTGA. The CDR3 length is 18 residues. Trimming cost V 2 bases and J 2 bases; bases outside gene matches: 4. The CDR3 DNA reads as TGTGCCAGCAGCTTACGGGGACTAGCGGGGGGGCTCACAGATACGCAGTATTTT. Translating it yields CASSLRGLAGGLTDTQYF. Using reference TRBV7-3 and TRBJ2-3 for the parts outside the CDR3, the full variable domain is GAGVSQTPSNKVTEKGKYVELRCDPISGHTALYWYRQSLGQGPEFLIYFQGTGAADDSGLPNDRFFAVRPEGSVSTLKIQRTERGDSAVYLCASSLRGLAGGLTDTQYFGPGTRLTVL.

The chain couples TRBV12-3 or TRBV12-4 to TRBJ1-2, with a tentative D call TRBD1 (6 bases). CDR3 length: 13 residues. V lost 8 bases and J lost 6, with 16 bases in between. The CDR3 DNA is TGTGCCAGCGGCCACGGGGGGCACGATGGCTACACCTTC. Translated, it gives CASGHGGHDGYTF.